Listed below are T cell receptor beta chains from one sample, sequenced in a study of early T cells in non-severe SARS-CoV-2 infection. From the 5' RACE reads, TCRdb called clonotypes with MiXCR, one entry per CDR3 protein. Of under 85,000 distinct CDR3 sequences listed, 9% to 15% were seen once; the top ten hold 15% to 17%. Specimen: whole blood, collected at baseline. Receptors were obtained from an adult who was a healthcare worker with PCR-confirmed SARS-CoV-2 infection or an uninfected control (not recorded which). The donor label of this sample is uncertain. CDR3s include the opening cysteine and the closing phenylalanine or tryptophan. D genes are given only for firm matches. Clone size is given for some rows only: seen once, a few or many times, or a class if the clone is expanded.

V gene: TRBV29-1
clone size: many
D gene: NA
J gene: TRBJ1-1
CDR3 DNA: TGCAGCGTACTACAGACAGAGAACACTGAAGCTTTCTTT
CDR3 protein: CSVLQTENTEAFF

V gene: TRBV7-3
clone size: few
D gene: NA
J gene: TRBJ2-2
CDR3 DNA: TGTGCCAGCAGGGAGGGGCCGAACACCGGGGAGCTGTTTTTT
CDR3 protein: CASREGPNTGELFF

V gene: TRBV11-2
clone size: few
D gene: NA
J gene: TRBJ2-3
CDR3 DNA: TGTGCCAGCAGCTTAGCATCCGGGGGATTTAGCACAGATACGCAGTATTTT
CDR3 protein: CASSLASGGFSTDTQYF

V gene: TRBV10-1
clone size: few
D gene: NA
J gene: TRBJ1-1
CDR3 DNA: TGCGCCAGCAGTGACAGCATGAACACTGAAGCTTTCTTT
CDR3 protein: CASSDSMNTEAFF

V gene: TRBV4-2
clone size: few
D gene: NA
J gene: TRBJ2-6
CDR3 DNA: TGTGCCAGCAGCCAAGCTAAGGGGTTTGGCTCTGGGGCCAACGTCCTGACTTTC
CDR3 protein: CASSQAKGFGSGANVLTF

V gene: TRBV20-1
clone size: few
D gene: NA
J gene: TRBJ1-2
CDR3 DNA: TGCAGTGCTAACCAGGGAGATGGCTACACCTTC
CDR3 protein: CSANQGDGYTF

V gene: TRBV24-1
clone size: NA
D gene: NA
J gene: TRBJ2-1
CDR3 DNA: TGTGCCACCAGTGAATCTGACAATGAGCAGTTCTTC
CDR3 protein: CATSESDNEQFF

V gene: TRBV7-2
clone size: NA
D gene: TRBD2
J gene: TRBJ2-7
CDR3 DNA: TGTGCCAGCAGCTTAGGCGGGAGGGCCTACGAGCAGTACTTC
CDR3 protein: CASSLGGRAYEQYF

V gene: TRBV10-3
clone size: few
D gene: NA
J gene: TRBJ2-3
CDR3 DNA: TGTGCCACCCATTCAGGGGCCGATACGCAGTATTTT
CDR3 protein: CATHSGADTQYF

V gene: TRBV7-9
clone size: NA
D gene: NA
J gene: TRBJ1-2
CDR3 DNA: TGTGCCAGCAGCCCCACAGGTGGAACTGGCTACACCTTC
CDR3 protein: CASSPTGGTGYTF

V gene: TRBV25-1
clone size: many
D gene: TRBD1
J gene: TRBJ2-7
CDR3 DNA: TGTGCCAGCAGTGAGCCAGGGGGCATCTACGAGCAGTACTTC
CDR3 protein: CASSEPGGIYEQYF

V gene: TRBV4-1
clone size: few
D gene: NA
J gene: TRBJ2-5
CDR3 DNA: TGCGCCAGCAGCCAAGATAGAGAGACCCAGTACTTC
CDR3 protein: CASSQDRETQYF

V gene: TRBV20-1
clone size: many
D gene: TRBD1
J gene: TRBJ2-1
CDR3 DNA: TGCAGATGGGGACAGGGGTACAATGAGCAGTTCTTC
CDR3 protein: CRWGQGYNEQFF

V gene: TRBV7-3
clone size: NA
D gene: NA
J gene: TRBJ2-5
CDR3 DNA: TGTGCCAGCAGCCCCGTGGGCCCAGAGACCCAGTACTTC
CDR3 protein: CASSPVGPETQYF

V gene: TRBV7-3
clone size: few
D gene: NA
J gene: TRBJ2-5
CDR3 DNA: TGTGCCAGCAGCTTAAGAGGGACGCCCATAGAGACCCAGTACTTC
CDR3 protein: CASSLRGTPIETQYF

V gene: TRBV20-1
clone size: NA
D gene: NA
J gene: TRBJ2-7
CDR3 DNA: TGCAGTGCTAGGATTGGGGGGACCTACGAGCAGTACTTC
CDR3 protein: CSARIGGTYEQYF

V gene: TRBV5-6
clone size: few
D gene: NA
J gene: TRBJ1-2
CDR3 DNA: TGTGCCAGCAGCTCTTACAGGGCCGGCTACACCTTC
CDR3 protein: CASSSYRAGYTF

V gene: TRBV27
clone size: few
D gene: TRBD1
J gene: TRBJ1-5
CDR3 DNA: TGTGCCAGCAGTCCTATACAGGGGAGTCAGCCCCAGCATTTT
CDR3 protein: CASSPIQGSQPQHF

V gene: TRBV6-1
clone size: NA
D gene: TRBD1
J gene: TRBJ2-1
CDR3 DNA: TGTGCCAGCAGTCCTACTGACTCTCCAGGGGGTGAGCAGTTCTTC
CDR3 protein: CASSPTDSPGGEQFF

V gene: TRBV11-3
clone size: NA
D gene: NA
J gene: TRBJ1-3
CDR3 DNA: TGTGCCAGCAGCTTGGCCGGGACGGCAGGAAACACCATATATTTT
CDR3 protein: CASSLAGTAGNTIYF

V gene: TRBV20-1
clone size: few
D gene: NA
J gene: TRBJ2-3
CDR3 DNA: TGCAGTGCTGCGGCAGGTACAGATACGCAGTATTTT
CDR3 protein: CSAAAGTDTQYF

V gene: TRBV21-1
clone size: many
D gene: NA
J gene: TRBJ1-2
CDR3 DNA: TGTGCCAGCACCAAAAACCTGGCTAACTATGGCTACACCTTC
CDR3 protein: CASTKNLANYGYTF